This is a list of T cell receptor beta chains from one sample in a study of T cells in Graves' hyperthyroidism and ophthalmopathy. One entry per CDR3 protein, called by TCRdb with MiXCR from the multiplex PCR reads. The data show about 98,000 distinct CDR3 sequences, with roughly 40% seen just once and approximately 10% held by the top ten. The sample taken for sequencing was peripheral blood or thyroid tissue (not recorded which). The source of these receptors is a woman aged 25-40 years with Graves' hyperthyroidism. Each CDR3 is given with its conserved first and last residue. The D gene is left open where the match is weak. Clone size appears in some rows only: once, few, many, or a class for an expanded clone.

j_gene | abundance | d_gene | v_gene | CDR3nt | CDR3aa
TRBJ2-5 | - | TRBD2 | TRBV7-8 | TGTGCCAGCAGCAGAACTAGCGGGTACCAAGAGACCCAGTACTTC | CASSRTSGYQETQYF
TRBJ2-5 | - | TRBD2 | TRBV2 | TGTGCCAGCAGCTTGCGACTAGCGGGATTGGAGACCCAGTACTTC | CASSLRLAGLETQYF
TRBJ2-5 | - | TRBD2 | TRBV20-1 | TGCAGTGCTAGCGGACTAGCGGGAGAGACCCAGTACTTC | CSASGLAGETQYF
TRBJ2-2 | many | - | TRBV15 | TGTGCCACCAGCAGAGATAGGAACACCGGGGAGCTGTTTTTT | CATSRDRNTGELFF
TRBJ1-3 | medium-sized | - | TRBV14 | TGTGCCAGCGGGGTTAAGGCCTCTGGAAACACCATATATTTT | CASGVKASGNTIYF
TRBJ2-3 | many | TRBD2 | TRBV5-8 | TGTGCCAGCAGTCGCGGGAGTGGCGCAGATACGCAGTATTTT | CASSRGSGADTQYF
TRBJ1-3 | many | - | TRBV7-3 | TGTGCCAGCAGCTTATCGGGCGGAACAGGAAACACCATATATTTT | CASSLSGGTGNTIYF
TRBJ1-5 | - | TRBD1 | TRBV10-3 | TGTGCCACCCAAAGTACGAACAGGGGCGGCGATCAGCCCCAGCATTTT | CATQSTNRGGDQPQHF
TRBJ2-7 | many | - | TRBV7-9 | TGTGCCAGCAGCACGCTTCCCGGGGCCTCGGAGGGCGAGCAGTACTTC | CASSTLPGASEGEQYF
TRBJ1-6 | many | TRBD1 | TRBV28 | TGTGCCGGCCGGGACAGCAATAATTCACCCCTCCACTTT | CAGRDSNNSPLHF
TRBJ2-5 | - | - | TRBV15 | TGTGCCATCAGCAGGCGTGCGGAGACCCAGTACTTC | CAISRRAETQYF